Included here is one TCR beta chain sequence, with context. Antigen specificity is unknown. This sample is part of a study of T cell responses to AZD1222 COVID-19 vaccine. The study, taken as a whole, reports: Samples come after the peak T cell response, not at day 14. Mapped onto spike, vaccine-associated CD4 TCRs spanned it and were dominant at 160-218 and 743-854.

V lost 3 bases, J lost 3 bases, and 9 bases lay in between. The CDR3 extends over 12 amino acids. Per germline, CDR1 DFQATT and CDR2 SNEGSKA (reference sequence). Method: immunoSEQ multiplex PCR; TCRdb's copy keeps in-frame clones and lacks some. The sample holds about 180,000 clones, around 94% seen once. This specimen was peripheral blood, taken 28 days after the second AZD1222 dose. The receptor comes from an adult who received the AZD1222 COVID-19 vaccine. The chain uses TRBV20-1 and TRBJ2-7, with a weak D call TRBD1 (6 bases). CDR3 nucleotides: TGCAGTGCTAGTCCGGACAGCTACGAGCAGTACTTC. Its translation: CSASPDSYEQYF.